This T cell receptor beta chain was sequenced for a study of shared clonotypes between healthy human individuals. TCRdb's table, derived via immunoSEQ multiplex PCR, lists solely in-frame clones and lacks some. Of around 500,000 clones in the sample, 79% are singletons; the top ten hold less than 15%. The donors, all of them Caucasian adults, lived in Nashville, Tennessee. This clone was recorded only once. Its specificity is unknown. Findings and caveats of the study: A limitation of the genetic and exposure-history diversity represented arose from few donors. Sampling included only blood; tissue repertoires likely differ.

The sample comprised PBMCs. This clonotype originated in a woman in her thirties or forties in good health. Some clones in this sample may be carry-over from other donors' samples.

In DNA form, the CDR3 reads TGTGCCAGCACCAAACCACTAGCGGGAGCAGAGACCCAGTACTTC. Amino acid sequence: CASTKPLAGAETQYF. The J gene is TRBJ2-5, the V gene TRBV7-3; 11 nucleotides align to TRBD2. Germline-derived CDR1 and CDR2 are SGHTA and FQGTGA. Trimming removed 7 bases from V and 4 bases from J; junction bases left unmatched: 8. CDR3 length: 15 residues.